These 32 T cell receptor beta chains were sequenced from one sample in a study of response to subunit inactivated influenza vaccine. From the RT-PCR reads, TCRdb called clonotypes with MiXCR, one entry per CDR3 protein. The repertoire holds 650,000 or so distinct CDR3 sequences, with 14% as singletons. Sequences were derived from PBMCs from blood, sampled around 15 days before vaccination. These receptor sequences come from a man aged 45 to 65 who received an inactivated influenza vaccine.

The chain joins TRBV5-1 to TRBJ2-5; 7 nucleotides align to TRBD1. Germline CDR1 is SGHRS and CDR2 is YFSETQ. V trimming: 1 base; J trimming: 5 bases; junction bases outside the gene matches: 8. This CDR3 has 15 residues. This CDR3 reads CASSLRPTGMETQYF. The CDR3 coding sequence is TGCGCCAGCAGCTTGCGGCCGACAGGGATGGAGACCCAGTACTTC.

This clonotype was seen more than once but under ten times. The genes are TRBV11-2 and TRBJ2-1; perhaps TRBD2 as D (6 bases). Deletions cut 7 bases from V and 8 bases from J, with 21 bases between. Germline V lookup: CDR1 SGHAT, CDR2 FQNNGV. The CDR3 has 15 residues. The CDR3 spells CASNQIGGSGDEQFF. CDR3 bases: TGTGCCAGCAACCAAATCGGGGGTTCTGGGGATGAGCAGTTCTTC.

The chain recombines TRBV6-1 with TRBJ1-5, with D possibly matching TRBD1 (6 bases). Looked up from germline, CDR1 is MNHNS and CDR2 is SASEGT. The V end was cut by 8 bases, the J end by 3 bases, with 11 bases between. The CDR3 consists of 13 residues. The CDR3 DNA is TGTGCCAGCTTCCAGGGGCTCAATCAGCCCCAGCATTTT. This sequence encodes CASFQGLNQPQHF.

The rearrangement joins TRBV11-1 to TRBJ2-7; no definite D call. The V gene lost 2 bases and the J gene lost 7 bases, with 12 bases spanning the gap. This CDR3 is built from 13 residues. Looked up from germline, CDR1 is SGHAT and CDR2 is FQDESV (reference sequence). CDR3 sequence (DNA): TGTGCCAGCAGCTTAACTGCAAGCACGGAGCAGTACTTC. Translation: CASSLTASTEQYF.

This clonotype appeared many times. V usage is TRBV12-3 or TRBV12-4 and J usage is TRBJ2-1, with 7 bases identical to TRBD2. V lost 4 bases to trimming and J lost 6 bases; unmatched junction nucleotides: 3. The CDR3 length is 13 residues. In nucleotides, the CDR3 is TGTGCCAGCAGTTCACTAGCGTCCAATGAGCAGTTCTTC. This gives the protein CASSSLASNEQFF.

This clonotype was seen a few times. The rearrangement links TRBV7-6 to TRBJ1-1; D is unresolved. CDR1 is SGHVS and CDR2 is FNYEAQ in the germline V gene. Trimming took off 0 bases at V and 0 bases at J, with 8 bases between the two ends. This CDR3 region has 15 residues. CDR3 residues: CASSLADGLNTEAFF. CDR3 nucleotides: TGTGCCAGCAGCTTAGCTGATGGATTGAACACTGAAGCTTTCTTT.

This clonotype has just a few counts. The CDR3, as DNA: TGTGCCAGCAGCATACTGTCGGGCGATACGCAGTATTTT. It is translated as CASSILSGDTQYF. This chain joins TRBV7-2 and TRBJ2-3; D remains unclear. Trimming removed 5 bases at V and 6 bases at J, with 12 bases between. The germline CDR1 and CDR2 sequences are SGHTA and FQGNSA. The CDR3 is made up of 13 amino acids.

The chain recombines TRBV6-1 with TRBJ1-4; 7 nucleotides agree with TRBD1. Germline V CDR1 and CDR2: MNHNS, SASEGT. The junction had 8 bases not matched to a gene; V was cut back by 6 bases and J by 4 bases. CDR3 length: 15 amino acids. CDR3 amino acids: CASRGPGQLNEKLFF. CDR3 nucleotide sequence: TGTGCCAGCAGGGGACCGGGACAGCTTAATGAAAAACTGTTTTTT.

The chain carries TRBV5-5 and TRBJ2-3; D perhaps matches TRBD1 (6 bases). Germline lookup yields CDR1 SGHKS and CDR2 YYEKEE (reference sequence). With 2 bases removed from V and 0 bases from J, the gap between germline ends came to 13 bases. The CDR3 consists of 16 residues. For the CDR3, the DNA is TGTGCCAGCAGCTTCACCGGGACATCTAGCACAGATACGCAGTATTTT. Its protein is CASSFTGTSSTDTQYF.

This clonotype was counted only a few times. V is TRBV9 and J is TRBJ2-1, with 12 bases identical to TRBD2. The CDR3 spans 17 residues. Germline V lookup: CDR1 SGDLS, CDR2 YYNGEE. V was clipped by 3 bases and J by 0 bases; unmatched bases: 4. CDR3 bases: TGTGCCAGCAGCGATTCTAGCGGGAGGGCCTCCTACAATGAGCAGTTCTTC. This sequence encodes CASSDSSGRASYNEQFF.

This clonotype has only a few counts. V gene TRBV9 combines with J gene TRBJ2-3; 11 bases are a match to TRBD2. In germline, CDR1 is SGDLS, CDR2 YYNGEE. This CDR3 region has 16 residues. Trimming at V came to 2 bases and at J to 4 bases, leaving 6 bases not matched to a gene. Here the CDR3 reads CASSVSGGARSDTQYF. CDR3 coding DNA: TGTGCCAGCAGCGTTAGCGGGGGGGCGCGGTCAGATACGCAGTATTTT.

The V call is TRBV20-1, the J call TRBJ2-7, with 9 bases matching TRBD2. CDR1 and CDR2 (germline): DFQATT, SNEGSKA (reference sequence). The trim removed 6 bases at V and 0 bases at J, leaving 9 bases unmatched. CDR3 length equals 15 residues. The CDR3, as DNA: TGCAGTGCCGAGTGGCGAGCGGGAGGCTCCTACGAGCAGTACTTC. This encodes CSAEWRAGGSYEQYF.

The chain uses TRBV9 and TRBJ2-2; TRBD2 agrees at 8 bases. CDR1 SGDLS and CDR2 YYNGEE come from the germline V gene. Trimming removed 3 bases from V and 6 bases from J; junction bases left unmatched: 7. The CDR3 runs to 15 residues. CDR3 sequence reads: CASSAGGTRAGELFF. CDR3 DNA sequence: TGTGCCAGCAGCGCTGGAGGGACTAGGGCCGGGGAGCTGTTTTTT.

The chain couples TRBV7-9 to TRBJ2-1; D is possibly TRBD1 or TRBD2 (5 bases each). V shed 1 base and J shed 3 bases, with 10 bases lying between them. Germline V gene sequence: CDR1 SEHNR, CDR2 FQNEAQ (reference sequence). The CDR3 spans 15 residues. The CDR3 DNA reads as TGTGCCAGCAGCTTAGGGGGGTTCGGCTACAATGAGCAGTTCTTC. This codes for CASSLGGFGYNEQFF.

This chain connects TRBV4-3 to TRBJ1-5, with D unresolved. This CDR3 spans 14 amino acids. The germline V and J ends were trimmed by 3 bases and 4 bases, with 10 bases remaining between them. In germline, CDR1 is LGHNA, CDR2 YSLEER. The CDR3 coding sequence is TGCGCCAGCAGCCAGCACGGAGTAAATCAGCCCCAGCATTTT. It encodes CASSQHGVNQPQHF.

This clonotype was recorded at least ten times. This chain links TRBV4-3 with TRBJ2-1; a weak D match, TRBD2 (6 bases). Per germline, CDR1 LGHNA and CDR2 YSLEER. This CDR3 has 13 amino acids. Between the trimmed V and J ends, which lost 4 bases and 7 bases, there was a span of 11 bases. CDR3 coding DNA: TGCGCCAGCAGCCTTCTGGGGGGAAATGAGCAGTTCTTC. This encodes CASSLLGGNEQFF.

This clonotype was seen more than once but under ten times. This chain connects TRBV7-2 to TRBJ2-7; D is ambiguous. Germline CDR1 SGHTA, CDR2 FQGNSA. V dropped 5 bases and J dropped 4 bases, with 21 bases sitting between them. This CDR3 has 16 amino acids. This CDR3 reads CASSRFGAESSYEQYF. As DNA, the CDR3 is TGTGCCAGCAGCCGGTTCGGCGCGGAGAGTTCGTACGAGCAGTACTTC.

The chain has TRBV3-1 and TRBJ2-7; D gene uncertain. Trimming took off 4 bases at V and 2 bases at J, with 12 bases between the two ends. Germline V gene data show CDR1 as LGHDT and CDR2 as YNNKEL (reference sequence). The CDR3 extends over 14 amino acids. The CDR3 bases are TGTGCCAGCAGCCCCCTGGGCGCAACCTACGAGCAGTACTTC. It encodes CASSPLGATYEQYF.

The CDR3 sequence is CASSLVETAYEQYF. CDR3 in DNA: TGTGCCAGCAGCTTAGTTGAGACAGCCTACGAGCAGTACTTC. The chain recombines TRBV7-2 with TRBJ2-7; D might be TRBD1 (5 bases). Between the trimmed V and J ends, which lost 1 base and 2 bases, there was a span of 9 bases. This CDR3 region has 14 residues. CDR1 and CDR2 from the germline V gene are SGHTA and FQGNSA.

This clonotype has ten or more counts. J is TRBJ1-5 and V is TRBV6-2 or TRBV6-3; 11 bases agree with TRBD1. The CDR3 sequence is 14 residues long. CDR1 is MNHEY, CDR2 SVGEGT, per germline. The junction had 5 bases not matched to a gene; V was cut back by 6 bases and J by 7 bases. The CDR3 here is CASRRTGGLQPQHF. In DNA, the CDR3 is TGTGCCAGCAGACGGACAGGGGGCCTCCAGCCCCAGCATTTT.

This clonotype was recorded at least ten times. The V and J genes are TRBV6-5 and TRBJ2-2; TRBD2 matches at 9 bases. CDR1 MNHEY and CDR2 SVGAGI come from the germline V gene. The J segment lost 1 base and the V segment lost 1 base, leaving 7 bases of the junction unmatched. The CDR3 is made up of 18 amino acids. The DNA for the CDR3 is TGTGCCAGCAGTTACTTGGGTAGCGGGAGTGGGAACACCGGGGAGCTGTTTTTT. It yields the protein CASSYLGSGSGNTGELFF.

This chain links TRBV20-1 with TRBJ2-7; the D gene is possibly TRBD1 (5 bases). V dropped 2 bases and J dropped 3 bases, with 8 bases sitting between them. The germline CDR1 and CDR2 sequences are DFQATT and SNEGSKA (reference sequence). There are 12 residues in the CDR3. CDR3 sequence: CSARTGHYEQYF. The CDR3 nucleotides read TGCAGTGCTAGAACAGGACACTACGAGCAGTACTTC.

This clonotype showed up just a few times. The CDR3, as DNA: TGTGCCAGCAGCCAAGATGCCCGGGCCAAGCAGTTCTTC. This sequence encodes CASSQDARAKQFF. The chain uses TRBV3-1 and TRBJ2-1; D is unresolved. The length of the CDR3 is 13 residues. V was shortened by 0 bases and J by 11 bases, with 11 bases between the two germline ends. Germline CDR1 reads LGHDT; CDR2 reads YNNKEL (reference sequence).

There are many counts of this clonotype. This chain joins TRBV20-1 and TRBJ2-3; D uncertain. The CDR3 runs 14 residues. V was cut by 3 bases and J by 0 bases, with 10 bases left in between. CDR1 is DFQATT and CDR2 is SNEGSKA in the germline V gene (reference sequence). The CDR3: CSARSPSSTDTQYF. DNA of the CDR3: TGCAGTGCTAGGAGCCCGTCTAGCACAGATACGCAGTATTTT.

The genes are TRBV6-1 and TRBJ2-1, with TRBD2 identical over 13 bases. The J segment lost 7 bases and the V segment lost 6 bases, leaving 6 bases of the junction unmatched. Germline V gene data show CDR1 as MNHNS and CDR2 as SASEGT. CDR3 length: 15 residues. CDR3 residues: CASRTLAGGTNEQFF. The CDR3 bases are TGTGCCAGCAGGACACTAGCGGGAGGGACGAATGAGCAGTTCTTC.

This clonotype was seen repeatedly, ten times or more. This chain joins TRBV18 and TRBJ1-1; D gene uncertain. Germline CDR1 KGHSH, CDR2 LQKENI. This CDR3 has 13 residues. V shed 1 base and J shed 5 bases, with 8 bases lying between them. The CDR3 loop is CASSPQGRTEAFF. CDR3 nucleotides: TGTGCCAGCTCACCACAGGGTAGGACTGAAGCTTTCTTT.

This clonotype was recorded at least ten times. V usage is TRBV4-1 and J usage is TRBJ1-4; no clear D. The germline gives CDR1 MGHRA, CDR2 YSYEKL. Trimming stripped 1 base from V and 1 base from J, with 7 bases between. The CDR3 covers 15 residues. The CDR3 protein is CASSQAGRTNEKLFF. The CDR3 DNA reads TGCGCCAGCAGCCAAGCGGGCAGAACTAATGAAAAACTGTTTTTT.

This chain links TRBV27 with TRBJ2-3; 8 nucleotides line up with TRBD2. The trim removed 9 bases at V and 5 bases at J, leaving 10 bases unmatched. The germline CDR1 and CDR2 sequences are MNHEY and SMNVEV (reference sequence). This CDR3 contains 14 residues. CDR3 sequence (DNA): TGTGCCAGTTCGGGGGGGGACGCACGAGATACGCAGTATTTT. Amino acid sequence: CASSGGDARDTQYF.

This clonotype was seen a handful of times. This chain uses TRBV25-1 with TRBJ2-5; D might be TRBD1 or TRBD2, each matching 6 bases. Germline assignment: CDR1 MGHDK and CDR2 SYGVNS. The CDR3 length is 13 residues. Trimming took off 7 bases at V and 4 bases at J, with 13 bases between the two ends. CDR3: CASMLGGGETQYF. The CDR3 DNA reads as TGTGCCAGCATGTTAGGGGGAGGAGAGACCCAGTACTTC.

This clonotype has more than one count but fewer than ten. V and J are TRBV28 and TRBJ1-2; D gene unclear. The germline V and J ends were trimmed by 0 bases and 0 bases, with 8 bases remaining between them. Germline CDR1 and CDR2: MDHEN and SYDVKM. The length of the CDR3 is 15 residues. CDR3 protein: CASSLWLGTNYGYTF. DNA for the CDR3: TGTGCCAGCAGTTTATGGCTGGGAACTAACTATGGCTACACCTTC.

This clonotype was found a few times. The V and J genes are TRBV7-2 and TRBJ1-4; D is perhaps TRBD1 (5 bases). V lost 2 bases and J lost 7, with 14 bases in between. The CDR3 is 15 amino acids. CDR1 is SGHTA and CDR2 is FQGNSA in the germline V gene. This CDR3 is CASSLRQGKSEKLFF. The CDR3 nucleotides read TGTGCCAGCAGCTTAAGGCAGGGAAAAAGTGAAAAACTGTTTTTT. Drawing the rest from reference TRBV7-2 and TRBJ1-4, the complete variable domain is GAGVSQSPSNKVTEKGKDVELRCDPISGHTALYWYRQSLGQGLEFLIYFQGNSAPDKSGLPSDRFSAERTGGSVSTLTIQRTQQEDSAVYLCASSLRQGKSEKLFFGSGTQLSVL.

This chain uses TRBV4-1 with TRBJ2-1; the match to TRBD2 covers 15 bases. CDR3 size: 15 residues. Germline-derived CDR1 and CDR2 are MGHRA and YSYEKL. Trimming cost V 5 bases and J 8 bases; bases outside gene matches: 4. The CDR3 sequence is CASSTRTSGGDEQFF. In DNA, the CDR3 is TGCGCCAGCAGCACACGGACTAGCGGGGGGGATGAGCAGTTCTTC.